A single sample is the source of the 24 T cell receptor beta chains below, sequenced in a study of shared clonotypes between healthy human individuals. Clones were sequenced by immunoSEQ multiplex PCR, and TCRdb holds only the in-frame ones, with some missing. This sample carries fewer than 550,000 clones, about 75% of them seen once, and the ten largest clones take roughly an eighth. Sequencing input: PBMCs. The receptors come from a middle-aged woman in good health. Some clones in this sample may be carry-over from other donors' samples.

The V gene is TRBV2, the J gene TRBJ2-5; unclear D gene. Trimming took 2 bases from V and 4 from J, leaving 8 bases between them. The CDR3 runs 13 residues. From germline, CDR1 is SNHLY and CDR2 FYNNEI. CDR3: CASSEYRTETQYF. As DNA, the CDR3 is TGTGCCAGCAGTGAATATAGAACAGAGACCCAGTACTTC.

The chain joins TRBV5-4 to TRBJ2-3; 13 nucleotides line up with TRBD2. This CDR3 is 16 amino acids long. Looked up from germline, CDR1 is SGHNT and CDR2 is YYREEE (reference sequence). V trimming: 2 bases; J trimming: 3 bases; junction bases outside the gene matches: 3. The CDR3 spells CASSFGTSGDTDTQYF. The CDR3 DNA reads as TGTGCCAGCAGCTTTGGGACTAGCGGGGATACAGATACGCAGTATTTT.

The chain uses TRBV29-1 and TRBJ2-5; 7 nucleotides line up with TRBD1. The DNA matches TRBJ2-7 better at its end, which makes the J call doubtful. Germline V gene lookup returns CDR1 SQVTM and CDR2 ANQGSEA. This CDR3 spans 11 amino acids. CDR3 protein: CSVNRGHEQYF. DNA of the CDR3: TGCAGCGTTAACAGGGGCCACGAGCAGTACTTC.

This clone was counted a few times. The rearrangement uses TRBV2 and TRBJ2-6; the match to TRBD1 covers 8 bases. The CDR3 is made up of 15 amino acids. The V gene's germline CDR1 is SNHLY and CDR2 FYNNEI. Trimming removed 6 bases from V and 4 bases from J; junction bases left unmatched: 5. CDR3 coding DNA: TGTGCCAGCAGGAACAGGGGGTACGGGGCCAACGTCCTGACTTTC. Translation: CASRNRGYGANVLTF. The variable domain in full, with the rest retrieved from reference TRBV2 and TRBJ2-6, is EPEVTQTPSHQVTQMGQEVILRCVPISNHLYFYWYRQILGQKVEFLVSFYNNEISEKSEIFDDQFSVERPDGSNFTLKIRSTKLEDSAMYFCASRNRGYGANVLTFGAGSRLTVL.

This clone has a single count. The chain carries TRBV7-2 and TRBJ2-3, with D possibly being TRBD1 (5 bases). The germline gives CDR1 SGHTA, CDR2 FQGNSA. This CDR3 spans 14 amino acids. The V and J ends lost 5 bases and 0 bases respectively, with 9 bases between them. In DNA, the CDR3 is TGTGCCAGCAGCCGACAGATTAGCACAGATACGCAGTATTTT. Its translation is CASSRQISTDTQYF.

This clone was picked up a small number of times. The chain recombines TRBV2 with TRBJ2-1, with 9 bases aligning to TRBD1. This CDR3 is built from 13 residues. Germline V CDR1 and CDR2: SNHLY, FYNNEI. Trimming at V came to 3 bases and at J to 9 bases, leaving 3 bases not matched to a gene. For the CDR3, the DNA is TGTGCCAGCAGTGACGTGGACAGGGGTGAGCAGTTCTTC. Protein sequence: CASSDVDRGEQFF.

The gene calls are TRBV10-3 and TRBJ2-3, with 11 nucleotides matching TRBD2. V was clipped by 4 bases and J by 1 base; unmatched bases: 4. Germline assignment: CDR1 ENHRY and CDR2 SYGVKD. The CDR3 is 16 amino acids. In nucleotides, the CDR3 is TGTGCCATCAGTGCGACTAGCGGGGCGGGCACAGATACGCAGTATTTT. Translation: CAISATSGAGTDTQYF.

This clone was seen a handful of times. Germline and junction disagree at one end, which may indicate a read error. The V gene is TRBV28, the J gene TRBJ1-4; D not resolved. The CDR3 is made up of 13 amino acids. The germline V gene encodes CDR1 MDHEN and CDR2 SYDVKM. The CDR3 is CASRHPGGPRDMF. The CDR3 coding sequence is TGTGCCAGCAGACATCCGGGAGGACCGCGGGATATGTTT.

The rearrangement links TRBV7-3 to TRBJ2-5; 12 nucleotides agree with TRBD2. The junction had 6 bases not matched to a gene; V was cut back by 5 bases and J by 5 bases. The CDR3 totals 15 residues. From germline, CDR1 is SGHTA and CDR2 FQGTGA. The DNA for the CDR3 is TGTGCCAGCAGCCTACTAGCGGGAGGCCGGGAGACCCAGTACTTC. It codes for CASSLLAGGRETQYF.

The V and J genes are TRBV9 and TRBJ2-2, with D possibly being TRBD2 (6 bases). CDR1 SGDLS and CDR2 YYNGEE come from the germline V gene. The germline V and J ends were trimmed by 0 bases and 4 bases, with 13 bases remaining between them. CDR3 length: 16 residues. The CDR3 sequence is CASSVAGLAGTGELFF. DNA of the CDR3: TGTGCCAGCAGCGTAGCGGGACTCGCTGGCACCGGGGAGCTGTTTTTT.

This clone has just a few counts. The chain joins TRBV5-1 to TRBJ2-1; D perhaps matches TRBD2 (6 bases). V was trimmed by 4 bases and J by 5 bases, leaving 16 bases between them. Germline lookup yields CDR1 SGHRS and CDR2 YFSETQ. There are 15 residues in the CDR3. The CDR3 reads CASSPRQGGNNEQFF. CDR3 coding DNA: TGCGCCAGCAGCCCCCGGCAGGGAGGCAACAATGAGCAGTTCTTC.

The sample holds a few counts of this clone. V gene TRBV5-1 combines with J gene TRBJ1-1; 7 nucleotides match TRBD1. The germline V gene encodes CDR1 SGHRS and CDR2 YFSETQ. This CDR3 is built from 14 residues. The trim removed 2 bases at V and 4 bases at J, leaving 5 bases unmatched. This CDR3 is CASSLQGSGTEAFF. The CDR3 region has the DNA TGCGCCAGCAGCTTACAGGGGAGTGGCACTGAAGCTTTCTTT.

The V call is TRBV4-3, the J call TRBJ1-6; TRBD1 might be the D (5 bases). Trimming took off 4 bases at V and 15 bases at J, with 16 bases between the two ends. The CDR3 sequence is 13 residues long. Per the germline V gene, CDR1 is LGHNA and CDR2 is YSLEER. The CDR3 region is CASSPAGEGHLHF. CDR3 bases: TGCGCCAGCAGCCCAGCGGGGGAGGGGCACCTCCACTTT.

CDR3 residues: CASSLDRGSLGEQYF. In nucleotides, the CDR3 is TGTGCCAGCAGCTTAGATCGAGGTTCTTTAGGGGAGCAGTACTTC. J is TRBJ2-7 and V is TRBV11-2, with D unresolved. The CDR3 spans 15 residues. Germline loops: CDR1 SGHAT, CDR2 FQNNGV. Trimming pared 0 bases from V and 7 bases from J, leaving 16 bases between.

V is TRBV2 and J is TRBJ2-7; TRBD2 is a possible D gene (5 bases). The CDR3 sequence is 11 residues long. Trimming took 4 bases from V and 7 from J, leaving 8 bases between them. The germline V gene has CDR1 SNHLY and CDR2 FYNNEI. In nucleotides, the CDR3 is TGTGCCAGCAGTGTGACGGGGGAGCAGTACTTC. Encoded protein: CASSVTGEQYF.

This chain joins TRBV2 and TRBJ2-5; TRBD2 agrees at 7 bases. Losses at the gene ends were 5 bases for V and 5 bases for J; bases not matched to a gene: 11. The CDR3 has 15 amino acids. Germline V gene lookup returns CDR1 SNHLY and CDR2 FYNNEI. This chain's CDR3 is CASSSLGLVRETQYF. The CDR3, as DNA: TGTGCCAGCAGTAGCCTCGGACTAGTTAGGGAGACCCAGTACTTC.

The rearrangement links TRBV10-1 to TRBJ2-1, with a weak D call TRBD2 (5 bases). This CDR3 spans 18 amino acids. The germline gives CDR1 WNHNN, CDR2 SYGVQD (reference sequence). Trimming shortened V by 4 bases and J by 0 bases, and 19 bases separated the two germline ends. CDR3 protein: CASSVIIGAVSSYNEQFF. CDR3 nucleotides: TGCGCCAGCAGTGTAATAATAGGAGCGGTAAGCTCCTACAATGAGCAGTTCTTC.

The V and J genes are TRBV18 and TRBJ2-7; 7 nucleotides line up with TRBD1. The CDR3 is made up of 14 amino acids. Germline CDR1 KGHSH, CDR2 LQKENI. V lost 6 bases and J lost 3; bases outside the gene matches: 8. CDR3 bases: TGTGCCAGCTCTCCCGGGACAGCCCTCTACGAGCAGTACTTC. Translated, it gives CASSPGTALYEQYF.

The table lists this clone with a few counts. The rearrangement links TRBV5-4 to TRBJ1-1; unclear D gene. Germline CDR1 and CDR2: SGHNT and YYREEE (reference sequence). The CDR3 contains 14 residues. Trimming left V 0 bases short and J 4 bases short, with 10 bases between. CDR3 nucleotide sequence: TGTGCCAGCAGCTTGGACCAGGTGGGCACTGAAGCTTTCTTT. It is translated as CASSLDQVGTEAFF.

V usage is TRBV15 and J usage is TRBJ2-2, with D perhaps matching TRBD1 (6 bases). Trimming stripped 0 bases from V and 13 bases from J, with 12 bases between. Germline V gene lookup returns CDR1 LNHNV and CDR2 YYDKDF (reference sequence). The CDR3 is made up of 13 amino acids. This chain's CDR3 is CATSRDPPQGLFF. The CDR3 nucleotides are TGTGCCACCAGCAGAGACCCCCCACAGGGGCTGTTTTTT.

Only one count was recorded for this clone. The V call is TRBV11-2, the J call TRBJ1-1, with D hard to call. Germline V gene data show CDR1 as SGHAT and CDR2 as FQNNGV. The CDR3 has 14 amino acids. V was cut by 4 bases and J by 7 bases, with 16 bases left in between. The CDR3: CASSSGSGLGEAFF. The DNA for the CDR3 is TGTGCCAGCAGCTCAGGTTCGGGGTTGGGTGAAGCTTTCTTT.

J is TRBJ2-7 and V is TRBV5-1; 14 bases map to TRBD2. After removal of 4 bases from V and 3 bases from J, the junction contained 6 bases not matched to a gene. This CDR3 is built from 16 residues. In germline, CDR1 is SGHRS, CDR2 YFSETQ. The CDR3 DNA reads TGCGCCAGCAGCCACTCCGGGACTAGCGGGAGCTACGAGCAGTACTTC. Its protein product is CASSHSGTSGSYEQYF.

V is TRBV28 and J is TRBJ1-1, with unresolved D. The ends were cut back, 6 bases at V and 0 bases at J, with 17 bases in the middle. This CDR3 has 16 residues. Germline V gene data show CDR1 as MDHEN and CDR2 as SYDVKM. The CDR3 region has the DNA TGTGCCAGCAGGTATCCCGGGGTCGTCATGAACACTGAAGCTTTCTTT. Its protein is CASRYPGVVMNTEAFF. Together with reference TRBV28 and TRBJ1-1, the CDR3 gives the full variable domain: DVKVTQSSRYLVKRTGEKVFLECVQDMDHENMFWYRQDPGLGLRLIYFSYDVKMKEKGDIPEGYSVSREKKERFSLILESASTNQTSMYLCASRYPGVVMNTEAFFGQGTRLTVV.

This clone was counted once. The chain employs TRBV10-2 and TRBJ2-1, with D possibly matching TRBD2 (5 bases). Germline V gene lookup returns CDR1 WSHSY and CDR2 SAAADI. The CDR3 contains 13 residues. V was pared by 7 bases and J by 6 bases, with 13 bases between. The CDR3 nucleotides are TGCGCCAGCACGTCGGGGAGAGGCAATGAGCAGTTCTTC. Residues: CASTSGRGNEQFF.